This TCR beta chain emerged from a study of blood T cell repertoires in COVID-19. Cohorts were based on clinical histories the participants reported. What the recovered Cohort 3 donors had was two negative PCRs, clearance, or symptom resolution. CDR1 is MNHNY, CDR2 SVGAGI, per germline (reference sequence). The CDR3 consists of 15 residues. Trimming took off 6 bases at V and 6 bases at J, with 18 bases between the two ends. Sequencing was performed with immunoSEQ multiplex PCR; in TCRdb, only in-frame clones are kept and a portion is missing. The table has more than 150,000 clones, roughly 82% seen once.

The sample taken for sequencing was PBMCs or T cells enriched from blood (not recorded which). This clonotype originated in a man aged 35 to 55 who had recovered from COVID-19. The V gene is TRBV6-6, the J gene TRBJ1-5; D is possibly TRBD1 (5 bases). CDR3 amino acids: CASSHPGGGTQPQHF. CDR3 DNA sequence: TGTGCCAGCAGCCACCCGGGGGGGGGTACTCAGCCCCAGCATTTT.